This T cell receptor (beta chain) was obtained from a study of blood T cell repertoires in COVID-19. Assay: immunoSEQ multiplex PCR; the TCRdb copy retains only in-frame clones and omits some. This table has roughly 190,000 clones, more than 70% appearing once. Unmatched junction bases numbered 1, after V lost 6 bases and J lost 1 base. There are 13 residues in the CDR3. Per the germline V gene, CDR1 is MNHEY and CDR2 is SVGEGT. The V call is TRBV6-2 or TRBV6-3, the J call TRBJ2-7, with 9 positions matching TRBD2. The source of this sequence is a human donor in a cohort sampled during active COVID-19. What was sequenced was peripheral blood. The CDR3 is CASSLAGSYEQYF. The DNA of the CDR3 is TGTGCCAGCAGCCTAGCGGGATCCTACGAGCAGTACTTC.